Each of the 20 T cell receptor beta chains below was sequenced from the same sample in a study of T cell responses to AZD1222 COVID-19 vaccine. Only in-frame clones appear in the TCRdb table, and some are missing; sequencing was by immunoSEQ multiplex PCR. Of roughly 160,000 clones in the sample, 88% were seen once. The input for sequencing was peripheral blood, taken 28 days after the second AZD1222 dose. Every receptor here comes from an adult who received the AZD1222 COVID-19 vaccine.

The chain has TRBV5-5 and TRBJ1-1; D is unresolved. The V and J ends lost 5 bases and 3 bases respectively, with 8 bases between them. The CDR3 contains 12 residues. The germline CDR1 and CDR2 sequences are SGHKS and YYEKEE (reference sequence). The CDR3 here is CASSPVDTEAFF. CDR3 nucleotides: TGTGCCAGCAGTCCGGTAGACACTGAAGCTTTCTTT.

The sample holds one count of this clone. The rearrangement joins TRBV7-9 to TRBJ1-2; no firm D call. This CDR3 is 15 amino acids long. Germline values: CDR1 SEHNR, CDR2 FQNEAQ (reference sequence). With 3 bases removed from V and 10 bases from J, the gap between germline ends came to 21 bases. The CDR3 DNA reads as TGTGCCAGCAGCTTTAAGGGATTGGGTACGGGCGACTACACCTTC. Translated: CASSFKGLGTGDYTF.

The rearrangement joins TRBV6-2 or TRBV6-3 to TRBJ2-1, with TRBD2 matching over 7 bases. The CDR3 totals 15 residues. Germline-derived CDR1 and CDR2 are MNHEY and SVGEGT. After removal of 7 bases from V and 7 bases from J, the junction contained 13 bases not matched to a gene. The CDR3 spells CASTPGSSGFNEQFF. The CDR3 DNA reads as TGTGCCAGCACCCCCGGGTCTAGCGGTTTTAATGAGCAGTTCTTC.

The chain carries TRBV20-1 and TRBJ1-2; unclear D gene. Germline values: CDR1 DFQATT, CDR2 SNEGSKA (reference sequence). V lost 5 bases to trimming and J lost 8 bases, with 9 bases between them. This CDR3 is 10 amino acids long. The CDR3 region is CSAVEGGYTF. The CDR3 DNA follows: TGCAGTGCTGTTGAAGGGGGCTACACCTTC.

The CDR3 protein is CASSMGGISYEQYF. CDR3 DNA: TGTGCCAGCAGCATGGGGGGAATATCCTACGAGCAGTACTTC. The chain combines TRBV5-6 with TRBJ2-7; tentative D call: TRBD2 (6 bases). Germline CDR1 reads SGHDT; CDR2 reads YYEEEE. Trimming shortened V by 4 bases and J by 1 base, and 12 bases separated the two germline ends. The CDR3 length is 14 residues. The entire variable domain, with the rest obtained from reference TRBV5-6 and TRBJ2-7, is as follows: DAGVTQSPTHLIKTRGQQVTLRCSPKSGHDTVSWYQQALGQGPQFIFQYYEEEERQRGNFPDRFSGHQFPNYSSELNVNALLLGDSALYLCASSMGGISYEQYFGPGTRLTVT.

This rearrangement joins TRBV5-4 to TRBJ1-2, with TRBD1 matching 11 bases. The germline CDR1 and CDR2 sequences are SGHNT and YYREEE (reference sequence). The V gene end was trimmed by 4 bases and the J gene end by 6 bases; junction bases not matched to a gene: 11. This CDR3 is built from 16 residues. CDR3 protein: CASSPKLDRGLNGYTF. The DNA for the CDR3 is TGTGCCAGCAGCCCGAAATTGGACAGGGGGCTTAATGGCTACACCTTC. Supplemented by reference TRBV5-4 and TRBJ1-2, the full variable domain reads ETGVTQSPTHLIKTRGQQVTLRCSSQSGHNTVSWYQQALGQGPQFIFQYYREEENGRGNFPPRFSGLQFPNYSSELNVNALELDDSALYLCASSPKLDRGLNGYTFGSGTRLTVV.

The chain links TRBV5-1 to TRBJ2-6; TRBD1 is a possible D gene (5 bases). This CDR3 region has 15 residues. Trimming cost V 3 bases and J 1 base, with 8 bases left between them. Germline loops: CDR1 SGHRS, CDR2 YFSETQ. In nucleotides, the CDR3 is TGCGCCAGCAGCTCGACAGTTTCTGGGGCCAACGTCCTGACTTTC. Translation gives CASSSTVSGANVLTF.

The chain links TRBV5-6 to TRBJ2-1; weak D call: TRBD2 (5 bases). V was pared by 1 base and J by 2 bases, with 10 bases between. The CDR3 runs 15 residues. Per germline, CDR1 SGHDT and CDR2 YYEEEE. The CDR3 loop reads CASSLTPGTYNEQFF. For the CDR3, the DNA is TGTGCCAGCAGCTTGACTCCGGGAACCTACAATGAGCAGTTCTTC.

The gene calls are TRBV18 and TRBJ2-3; a weak D match, TRBD2 (6 bases). The CDR3 extends over 12 amino acids. The V gene's germline CDR1 is KGHSH and CDR2 LQKENI. The ends were cut back, 3 bases at V and 5 bases at J, with 6 bases in the middle. CDR3 sequence: CASSPGGDTQYF. The CDR3 region has the DNA TGTGCCAGCTCACCGGGGGGAGATACGCAGTATTTT.

V gene TRBV5-5 combines with J gene TRBJ1-1, with a tentative D call TRBD1 (5 bases). The CDR3 is 15 amino acids. The germline V and J ends were trimmed by 0 bases and 10 bases, with 19 bases remaining between them. Germline V lookup: CDR1 SGHKS, CDR2 YYEKEE (reference sequence). The CDR3 is CASSLATGLPSGAFF. The CDR3 DNA follows: TGTGCCAGCAGCTTGGCCACGGGACTCCCGTCCGGAGCTTTCTTT.

The chain couples TRBV2 to TRBJ1-1; D ambiguous. V was trimmed by 9 bases and J by 2 bases, leaving 10 bases between them. Germline V gives CDR1 SNHLY, CDR2 FYNNEI. This CDR3 has 12 residues. In nucleotides, the CDR3 is TGTGCCAGTCATTACAGCAACACTGAAGCTTTCTTT. This encodes CASHYSNTEAFF.

The chain links TRBV27 to TRBJ2-2, with D tentatively TRBD1 (6 bases). V lost 8 bases and J lost 1, with 14 bases in between. CDR1 is MNHEY and CDR2 is SMNVEV in the germline V gene (reference sequence). This CDR3 has 15 residues. The CDR3 is CASGRGHLNTGELFF. The CDR3 coding sequence is TGTGCCAGCGGCAGGGGACATCTGAACACCGGGGAGCTGTTTTTT.

The V gene is TRBV7-9, the J gene TRBJ2-1; a possible D gene is TRBD1 (5 bases). The CDR3 runs 14 residues. Trimming took 6 bases from V and 5 from J, leaving 14 bases between them. Germline assignment: CDR1 SEHNR and CDR2 FQNEAQ (reference sequence). In nucleotides, the CDR3 is TGTGCCAGCAGGTCTACAGGCGAACACAATGAGCAGTTCTTC. Protein product: CASRSTGEHNEQFF.

The chain carries TRBV6-5 and TRBJ1-5; D not resolved. The CDR3 is 13 residues long. V lost 2 bases to trimming and J lost 3 bases, with 5 bases between them. Germline V gene sequence: CDR1 MNHEY, CDR2 SVGAGI. CDR3 protein: CASSYQVNQPQHF. The DNA of the CDR3 is TGTGCCAGCAGTTACCAGGTCAATCAGCCCCAGCATTTT.

The V call is TRBV4-2, the J call TRBJ2-3, with D perhaps assigned TRBD1 or TRBD2 (6 bases each). The CDR3 sequence is 15 residues long. Trimming removed 2 bases at V and 6 bases at J, with 15 bases between. Looked up from germline, CDR1 is LGHNA and CDR2 is YNFKEQ. In nucleotides, the CDR3 is TGTGCCAGCAGCCAACCTACGGGGGCCGTGGATACGCAGTATTTT. This sequence encodes CASSQPTGAVDTQYF.

This chain joins TRBV10-2 and TRBJ1-6, with D possibly TRBD1 on 6 matching bases. V lost 6 bases, J lost 7 bases, and 13 bases lay in between. CDR1 and CDR2 (germline): WSHSY, SAAADI. The CDR3 spans 14 residues. CDR3 DNA: TGCGCCAGCAGCTGGACAGTTGCAAATTCACCCCTCCACTTT. Encoded protein: CASSWTVANSPLHF.

This clone was detected a few times. V and J are TRBV27 and TRBJ1-5, with 10 bases matching TRBD1. V dropped 6 bases and J dropped 0; count of bases not matched to a gene: 8. This CDR3 has 17 residues. Germline V gene sequence: CDR1 MNHEY, CDR2 SMNVEV (reference sequence). DNA of the CDR3: TGTGCCAGCAGCAGGACAGGGGGACTTAATAGCAATCAGCCCCAGCATTTT. This encodes CASSRTGGLNSNQPQHF.

V gene TRBV29-1 combines with J gene TRBJ1-2, with D possibly matching TRBD1 (5 bases). The CDR3 loop spans 13 amino acids. V was cut by 0 bases and J by 5 bases, with 10 bases left in between. The germline gives CDR1 SQVTM, CDR2 ANQGSEA. Here the CDR3 reads CSVEEPGPYGYTF. DNA for the CDR3: TGCAGCGTTGAAGAACCAGGGCCATATGGCTACACCTTC.

The chain is built from TRBV7-9 and TRBJ1-1; the match to TRBD1 covers 10 bases. The CDR3 extends over 17 amino acids. V lost 5 bases to trimming and J lost 0 bases; unmatched junction nucleotides: 9. In germline, CDR1 is SEHNR, CDR2 FQNEAQ (reference sequence). CDR3 protein: CASSQRTGGPMNTEAFF. The CDR3, as DNA: TGTGCCAGCAGCCAAAGGACAGGGGGTCCCATGAACACTGAAGCTTTCTTT. Full variable domain (missing parts from reference TRBV7-9 and TRBJ1-1): DTGVSQNPRHKITKRGQNVTFRCDPISEHNRLYWYRQTLGQGPEFLTYFQNEAQLEKSRLLSDRFSAERPKGSFSTLEIQRTEQGDSAMYLCASSQRTGGPMNTEAFFGQGTRLTVV.

This rearrangement joins TRBV4-3 to TRBJ1-2; TRBD1 aligns across 9 bases. The J segment lost 7 bases and the V segment lost 4 bases, leaving 10 bases of the junction unmatched. Germline CDR1 LGHNA, CDR2 YSLEER. The CDR3 length is 15 residues. CDR3 in DNA: TGCGCCAGCAGCCTTCGAGGGACAGGGCCATCTGGCTACACCTTC. Translated: CASSLRGTGPSGYTF.